The rows below give T cell receptor beta chains drawn from one sample of a study of blood T cell repertoires in COVID-19. The repertoire was sequenced with immunoSEQ multiplex PCR; TCRdb's copy has only in-frame clones and lacks some. The sample has about 46,000 clones; roughly 87% are singletons. Sequencing was carried out using peripheral blood. The source of these receptors is a man aged 60-69 years with active COVID-19. Both conserved end residues are part of each CDR3. Each record gives: D gene, clone size, V gene, J gene, CDR3 DNA, CDR3 protein. The D gene is left open where the match is weak. Clone size appears in some rows only: once, few, many, or a class for an expanded clone.

d_call: TRBD1
clone_size: .
v_call: TRBV27
j_call: TRBJ1-1
cdr3_nt: TGTGCCAGCAGTTCTCTTTCAGGGGGGCTAGGGAACACTGAAGCTTTCTTT
cdr3_aa: CASSSLSGGLGNTEAFF

d_call: .
clone_size: .
v_call: TRBV11-1
j_call: TRBJ2-1
cdr3_nt: TGTGCCAGCAGCTCGGGGGTGACAGACTACAATGAGCAGTTCTTC
cdr3_aa: CASSSGVTDYNEQFF

d_call: .
clone_size: .
v_call: TRBV7-9
j_call: TRBJ2-5
cdr3_nt: TGTGCCAGCAGCTCCGGGGGTGAGGAGACCCAGTACTTC
cdr3_aa: CASSSGGEETQYF

d_call: TRBD1
clone_size: .
v_call: TRBV19
j_call: TRBJ2-1
cdr3_nt: TGTGCCAGTAGTATGGAGGGGACAGGGCTAAATGAGCAGTTCTTC
cdr3_aa: CASSMEGTGLNEQFF

d_call: TRBD2
clone_size: .
v_call: TRBV2
j_call: TRBJ2-1
cdr3_nt: TGTGCCAGCAGTGGAACTAGCGGAAACAATGAGCAGTTCTTC
cdr3_aa: CASSGTSGNNEQFF

d_call: TRBD1
clone_size: .
v_call: TRBV6-2/TRBV6-3
j_call: TRBJ1-2
cdr3_nt: TGTGCCAGCAGCCGACTCGACAGGGGAGGCTACACCTTC
cdr3_aa: CASSRLDRGGYTF

d_call: TRBD1
clone_size: few
v_call: TRBV7-2
j_call: TRBJ2-2
cdr3_nt: TGTGCCAGCAGCTTAACGACAGGGGTGGCCGGGGAGCTGTTTTTT
cdr3_aa: CASSLTTGVAGELFF

d_call: .
clone_size: .
v_call: TRBV10-3
j_call: TRBJ2-7
cdr3_nt: TGTGCCATCAGTCCAGGGTCATCCTCATACGAGCAGTACTTC
cdr3_aa: CAISPGSSSYEQYF

d_call: TRBD1
clone_size: once
v_call: TRBV11-2
j_call: TRBJ2-1
cdr3_nt: TGTGCCAGCAGCCCCGGGACAGGGCTCGATGAGCAGTTCTTC
cdr3_aa: CASSPGTGLDEQFF

d_call: TRBD1
clone_size: .
v_call: TRBV4-1
j_call: TRBJ2-2
cdr3_nt: TGCGCCAGCAGCCAAGAAGGGACAGGGAGGGTCACCGGGGAGCTGTTTTTT
cdr3_aa: CASSQEGTGRVTGELFF

d_call: .
clone_size: .
v_call: TRBV19
j_call: TRBJ1-1
cdr3_nt: TGTGCCAGTAGCCCGACAGGCTGGAACACTGAAGCTTTCTTT
cdr3_aa: CASSPTGWNTEAFF

d_call: .
clone_size: .
v_call: TRBV4-2
j_call: TRBJ1-6
cdr3_nt: TGTGCCAGCAGCCAAGAATACAGCTATAATTCACCCCTCCACTTT
cdr3_aa: CASSQEYSYNSPLHF

d_call: .
clone_size: .
v_call: TRBV5-6
j_call: TRBJ1-6
cdr3_nt: TGTGCCAGCAGCTGGGGGACATACGATAATTCACCCCTCCACTTT
cdr3_aa: CASSWGTYDNSPLHF

d_call: TRBD1
clone_size: .
v_call: TRBV6-4
j_call: TRBJ1-6
cdr3_nt: TGTGCCAGGTACAGGGGGCGTTCACCCCTCCACTTT
cdr3_aa: CARYRGRSPLHF

d_call: TRBD1
clone_size: .
v_call: TRBV7-6
j_call: TRBJ2-7
cdr3_nt: TGTGCCAGCAGCGCAATCGACAGGGCTTCCTACGAGCAGTACTTC
cdr3_aa: CASSAIDRASYEQYF

d_call: .
clone_size: .
v_call: TRBV6-4
j_call: TRBJ2-3
cdr3_nt: TGTGCCAGCAGTGACGGAGGCGATACGCAGTATTTT
cdr3_aa: CASSDGGDTQYF

d_call: TRBD1
clone_size: .
v_call: TRBV6-2/TRBV6-3
j_call: TRBJ2-5
cdr3_nt: TGTGCCAGCAGTTATCACGACAGGGGGCTAAGGATGGGGGAGACCCAGTACTTC
cdr3_aa: CASSYHDRGLRMGETQYF

d_call: .
clone_size: .
v_call: TRBV28
j_call: TRBJ1-5
cdr3_nt: TGTGCCAGCACCCCATTCAGGGGTAATCAGCCCCAGCATTTT
cdr3_aa: CASTPFRGNQPQHF

d_call: .
clone_size: .
v_call: TRBV28
j_call: TRBJ1-6
cdr3_nt: TGTGCCAGCAGCCTTACCCACCCCAGCTCCTATAATTCACCCCTCCACTTT
cdr3_aa: CASSLTHPSSYNSPLHF

d_call: TRBD2
clone_size: .
v_call: TRBV7-3
j_call: TRBJ2-3
cdr3_nt: TGTGCCAGCAGCTTGGGACTAGCGGGATACACAGATACGCAGTATTTT
cdr3_aa: CASSLGLAGYTDTQYF

d_call: TRBD2
clone_size: .
v_call: TRBV6-1
j_call: TRBJ2-4
cdr3_nt: TGTGCCAGCAGTGTCACTAGCGGGGGGGCGGCCAAAAACATTCAGTACTTC
cdr3_aa: CASSVTSGGAAKNIQYF

d_call: .
clone_size: few
v_call: TRBV27
j_call: TRBJ1-6
cdr3_nt: TGTGCCAGCAGCCGCGACAGGATTTCACCCCTCCACTTT
cdr3_aa: CASSRDRISPLHF

d_call: TRBD1
clone_size: .
v_call: TRBV25-1
j_call: TRBJ1-5
cdr3_nt: TGTGCCAGCAACGGACAGGGGGCCCATCAGCCCCAGCATTTT
cdr3_aa: CASNGQGAHQPQHF

d_call: .
clone_size: .
v_call: TRBV29-1
j_call: TRBJ1-2
cdr3_nt: TGCAGCGTTGATGGAACAGGCCCCCAGAGGGGCTACACCTTC
cdr3_aa: CSVDGTGPQRGYTF

d_call: TRBD2
clone_size: .
v_call: TRBV7-9
j_call: TRBJ2-1
cdr3_nt: TGTGCCAGCAGCCAGAGCGGGGACAATGAGCAGTTCTTC
cdr3_aa: CASSQSGDNEQFF

d_call: TRBD1
clone_size: .
v_call: TRBV24-1
j_call: TRBJ2-7
cdr3_nt: TGTGCCACCAGTGATCCGGGACAGTCCATCTACGAGCAGTACTTC
cdr3_aa: CATSDPGQSIYEQYF

d_call: .
clone_size: .
v_call: TRBV7-2
j_call: TRBJ2-6
cdr3_nt: TGTGCCAGCAGCTTAGCGGGGACAGGGACTAGCTCTGGGGCCAACGTCCTGACTTTC
cdr3_aa: CASSLAGTGTSSGANVLTF

d_call: .
clone_size: .
v_call: TRBV29-1
j_call: TRBJ2-3
cdr3_nt: TGCAGCGTTCCGCGGACTTCTCTTAGCACAGATACGCAGTATTTT
cdr3_aa: CSVPRTSLSTDTQYF

d_call: .
clone_size: once
v_call: TRBV2
j_call: TRBJ2-2
cdr3_nt: TGTGCCAGCAGTGACTGGACAGCACACGGGGAGCTGTTTTTT
cdr3_aa: CASSDWTAHGELFF

d_call: .
clone_size: few
v_call: TRBV5-6
j_call: TRBJ1-4
cdr3_nt: TGTGCCAGCAGCTTGGCTTCCGGTCCCGGTGAAAAACTGTTTTTT
cdr3_aa: CASSLASGPGEKLFF

d_call: .
clone_size: .
v_call: TRBV28
j_call: TRBJ2-6
cdr3_nt: TGTGCCGTCGTCTCTGGGGCCAACGTCCTGACTTTC
cdr3_aa: CAVVSGANVLTF

d_call: TRBD1
clone_size: .
v_call: TRBV24-1
j_call: TRBJ1-2
cdr3_nt: TGTGCCACCAGTGGCTTCTCCGGGACAGGGCCTTCCTATGGCTACACCTTC
cdr3_aa: CATSGFSGTGPSYGYTF

d_call: TRBD1
clone_size: .
v_call: TRBV9
j_call: TRBJ1-5
cdr3_nt: TGTGCCAGCAGCGCCGGTGGGGGACAGGGCAGTGAGCGCAATCAGCCCCAGCATTTT
cdr3_aa: CASSAGGGQGSERNQPQHF

d_call: .
clone_size: .
v_call: TRBV21-1
j_call: TRBJ2-3
cdr3_nt: TGTGCCAGCAGCAACAGGCTTACTAGCACAGATACGCAGTATTTT
cdr3_aa: CASSNRLTSTDTQYF

d_call: TRBD2
clone_size: .
v_call: TRBV18
j_call: TRBJ2-2
cdr3_nt: TGTGCCAGCTCACCATTCGGACTAGCGGCGAACACCGGGGAGCTGTTTTTT
cdr3_aa: CASSPFGLAANTGELFF

d_call: TRBD1
clone_size: .
v_call: TRBV24-1
j_call: TRBJ2-3
cdr3_nt: TGTGCCACCAGTGACAGAGGGGGCGGCCTCACAGATACGCAGTATTTT
cdr3_aa: CATSDRGGGLTDTQYF

d_call: .
clone_size: .
v_call: TRBV29-1
j_call: TRBJ2-3
cdr3_nt: TGCAGCGTTGAAGTTGCGAGAAGCACAGATACGCAGTATTTT
cdr3_aa: CSVEVARSTDTQYF

d_call: .
clone_size: .
v_call: TRBV18
j_call: TRBJ2-7
cdr3_nt: TGTGCCAGCTCACCACCGTCCCTCTACGAGCAGTACTTC
cdr3_aa: CASSPPSLYEQYF

d_call: TRBD2
clone_size: .
v_call: TRBV2
j_call: TRBJ2-3
cdr3_nt: TGTGCCAGCAGTGAAGGGGCGGGGGGTACTGGCACAGATACGCAGTATTTT
cdr3_aa: CASSEGAGGTGTDTQYF

d_call: .
clone_size: .
v_call: TRBV5-6
j_call: TRBJ2-3
cdr3_nt: TGTGCCAGCAGCCAACAGGGCTTGGGAGATACGCAGTATTTT
cdr3_aa: CASSQQGLGDTQYF

d_call: TRBD1
clone_size: .
v_call: TRBV9
j_call: TRBJ1-2
cdr3_nt: TGTGCCAGCAGCCACGGACAGGGGAAGGGCTACACCTTC
cdr3_aa: CASSHGQGKGYTF

d_call: TRBD1
clone_size: .
v_call: TRBV2
j_call: TRBJ2-4
cdr3_nt: TGTGCCAGCAGTGAAACAGGGGTTAAAATTCAGTACTTC
cdr3_aa: CASSETGVKIQYF

d_call: .
clone_size: .
v_call: TRBV10-3
j_call: TRBJ2-7
cdr3_nt: TGTGCCATCACAAGAGCGGGCACCACTGACGAGCAGTACTTC
cdr3_aa: CAITRAGTTDEQYF

d_call: .
clone_size: .
v_call: TRBV19
j_call: TRBJ1-2
cdr3_nt: TGTGCCAGTAGTATAGAAGGGACATATAGCTTCTATGGCTACACCTTC
cdr3_aa: CASSIEGTYSFYGYTF

d_call: TRBD2
clone_size: once
v_call: TRBV6-1
j_call: TRBJ2-5
cdr3_nt: TGTGCCAGCAGTTCCCCTAGCGGGAGCGGGGAGACCCAGTACTTC
cdr3_aa: CASSSPSGSGETQYF

d_call: TRBD1
clone_size: .
v_call: TRBV28
j_call: TRBJ1-1
cdr3_nt: TGTGCCAGCAGACGGACAGGGAGGAACACTGAAGCTTTCTTT
cdr3_aa: CASRRTGRNTEAFF

d_call: .
clone_size: .
v_call: TRBV19
j_call: TRBJ2-7
cdr3_nt: TGTGCCAGTAGTATTGGGGAGGAGCAGTACTTC
cdr3_aa: CASSIGEEQYF

d_call: TRBD1
clone_size: .
v_call: TRBV6-2/TRBV6-3
j_call: TRBJ1-5
cdr3_nt: TGTGCCAGCAGTTCCCCCTCGGGGACAGGGGCTGTTGGGAATCAGCCCCAGCATTTT
cdr3_aa: CASSSPSGTGAVGNQPQHF

d_call: TRBD1
clone_size: .
v_call: TRBV18
j_call: TRBJ1-1
cdr3_nt: TGTGCCGCCGGAGAGGGGGCAGCTTTCTTT
cdr3_aa: CAAGEGAAFF